These 20 T cell receptor beta chains were sequenced from one sample in a study of post-analysis software for immune sequencing data. Overall study results and limits: Patients showed TRBV5-6, TRBV5-1 and TRBV20-1 among roughly five TRBV segments more frequent than in controls.

These receptors have no known antigen. Incorporated into the TCR beta cDNA libraries were unique molecular identifiers, which served to reduce PCR and sequencing biases. TCRdb re-derived calls from the PCR reads in MiXCR, one entry per CDR3 protein. Of around 500,000 distinct CDR3 sequences listed, around 34% were seen once; the top ten hold approximately 6%. Sequencing was done on a sample of blood. These receptors were collected from a girl aged 2-17 years with multiple sclerosis.

This clonotype came up once. The chain employs TRBV7-2 and TRBJ2-2; D gene uncertain. The V gene's germline CDR1 is SGHTA and CDR2 FQGNSA. Deletions cut 1 base from V and 4 bases from J, with 7 bases between. The CDR3 runs to 14 residues. Written as DNA, the CDR3 is TGTGCCAGCAGCTTAGGGAGAGTCACCGGGGAGCTGTTTTTT. This gives the protein CASSLGRVTGELFF.

This clonotype was seen a handful of times. The V and J genes are TRBV28 and TRBJ2-4, with 8 bases that match TRBD2. J lost 10 bases, V lost 6 bases, and 11 bases had no gene match. The CDR3 is 14 amino acids. Per the germline V gene, CDR1 is MDHEN and CDR2 is SYDVKM. CDR3: CASSPTKAGGIQYF. The DNA of the CDR3 is TGTGCCAGCAGCCCGACCAAGGCGGGGGGTATTCAGTACTTC.

The CDR3 spells CASSDRDFGGNEQFF. CDR3 DNA sequence: TGTGCCAGCAGTGACAGGGATTTCGGTGGCAATGAGCAGTTCTTC. This chain connects TRBV28 to TRBJ2-1, with 7 bases fitting TRBD1. Germline V gene lookup returns CDR1 MDHEN and CDR2 SYDVKM. Unmatched junction bases numbered 10, after V lost 5 bases and J lost 6 bases. The CDR3 runs to 15 residues.

The chain has TRBV10-3 and TRBJ1-2; D is possibly TRBD1 (5 bases). There are 13 residues in the CDR3. The germline gives CDR1 ENHRY, CDR2 SYGVKD. Trimming removed 6 bases at V and 4 bases at J, with 12 bases between. The CDR3: CAIRGRSLYGYTF. The CDR3 nucleotides read TGTGCCATCAGGGGACGATCTCTCTATGGCTACACCTTC.

In this sample, this clonotype turned up a few times. The chain recombines TRBV29-1 with TRBJ2-1; a weak D match, TRBD2 (7 bases). Germline assignment: CDR1 SQVTM and CDR2 ANQGSEA. The CDR3 is 14 residues long. Deletions cut 3 bases from V and 2 bases from J, with 11 bases between. CDR3 protein: CSVEAGAAYNEQFF. The CDR3 bases are TGCAGCGTTGAGGCGGGGGCGGCCTACAATGAGCAGTTCTTC.

The chain has TRBV7-3 and TRBJ2-5, with 10 nucleotides matching TRBD1. CDR3 size: 15 residues. Germline V CDR1 and CDR2: SGHTA, FQGTGA. V was pared by 3 bases and J by 5 bases, with 6 bases of the junction left unmatched. The chain's CDR3 is CASSFDRGREETQYF. CDR3 in DNA: TGTGCCAGCAGCTTTGACAGGGGGCGCGAGGAGACCCAGTACTTC.

This clonotype was observed a handful of times. The chain has TRBV20-1 and TRBJ2-7; D call uncertain. This CDR3 has 12 amino acids. The germline V gene encodes CDR1 DFQATT and CDR2 SNEGSKA (reference sequence). V was pared by 3 bases and J by 4 bases, with 10 bases between. The CDR3 DNA follows: TGCAGTGCTAGCAGTGGGGTTTACGAGCAGTACTTC. Protein sequence: CSASSGVYEQYF.

The rearrangement joins TRBV6-5 to TRBJ2-7; perhaps TRBD1 as D (6 bases). V was cut by 8 bases and J by 2 bases, with 13 bases left in between. The germline gives CDR1 MNHEY, CDR2 SVGAGI. CDR3 size: 13 residues. Here the CDR3 reads CASLEPGAYEQYF. CDR3 in DNA: TGTGCCAGCCTTGAACCAGGGGCCTACGAGCAGTACTTC.

V gene TRBV29-1 combines with J gene TRBJ1-2; no definite D call. The CDR3 contains 13 residues. V lost 3 bases and J lost 2, with 10 bases in between. The germline gives CDR1 SQVTM, CDR2 ANQGSEA. The CDR3 DNA reads as TGCAGCGTTGATTCCAGCGAGAACTATGGCTACACCTTC. Amino acid sequence: CSVDSSENYGYTF.

This clonotype was observed a few times. The V gene is TRBV6-1, the J gene TRBJ1-1, with a possible D match to TRBD1 (6 bases). Deletions cut 8 bases from V and 3 bases from J, with 13 bases between. This CDR3 has 13 amino acids. Germline V CDR1 and CDR2: MNHNS, SASEGT. The CDR3 nucleotides read TGTGCCAGCTGTTCAAACAGGGACACTGAAGCTTTCTTT. Translated: CASCSNRDTEAFF.

Comment on this clonotype: A much larger clone is a single base away; this may be a read error. The chain joins TRBV12-3 or TRBV12-4 to TRBJ2-3; TRBD2 agrees at 10 bases. The CDR3 covers 16 residues. This CDR3 reads CASAPYSGGKTDAQYF. Here the CDR3 DNA reads TGTGCCAGCGCCCCCTATAGCGGGGGGAAGACAGATGCGCAGTATTTT.

This clonotype was counted only a few times. This rearrangement joins TRBV20-1 to TRBJ1-2; D might be TRBD1 (6 bases). V gave up 6 bases and J gave up 4 bases, with 15 bases separating them. The CDR3 runs to 13 residues. Germline CDR1 reads DFQATT; CDR2 reads SNEGSKA (reference sequence). This chain's CDR3 is CSAPTAGAYGYTF. The CDR3 DNA is TGCAGTGCCCCAACGGCAGGGGCCTATGGCTACACCTTC.

The V and J genes are TRBV3-1 and TRBJ2-2; 7 positions match TRBD1. The length of the CDR3 is 14 residues. Germline V gives CDR1 LGHDT, CDR2 YNNKEL (reference sequence). V lost 4 bases and J lost 4; bases outside the gene matches: 3. In DNA, the CDR3 is TGTGCCAGCAGCCCGAGGGACAGCACCGGGGAGCTGTTTTTT. Its translation is CASSPRDSTGELFF. Full variable domain (rest looked up from reference TRBV3-1 and TRBJ2-2): DTAVSQTPKYLVTQMGNDKSIKCEQNLGHDTMYWYKQDSKKFLKIMFSYNNKELIINETVPNRFSPKSPDKAHLNLHINSLELGDSAVYFCASSPRDSTGELFFGEGSRLTVL.

The V call is TRBV5-8, the J call TRBJ1-1; possibly TRBD1 for D (5 bases). The CDR3 covers 14 residues. The germline CDR1 and CDR2 sequences are SGHTS and YDEGEE. With 0 bases removed from V and 5 bases from J, the gap between germline ends came to 11 bases. This chain's CDR3 is CASSLEGRWTEAFF. The CDR3 DNA is TGTGCCAGCAGCTTGGAGGGGCGGTGGACTGAAGCTTTCTTT.

V gene TRBV12-3 or TRBV12-4 combines with J gene TRBJ1-5; D may be TRBD1 (5 bases). With 6 bases removed from V and 2 bases from J, the gap between germline ends came to 14 bases. The CDR3 is made up of 15 amino acids. CDR3 in amino acids: CASSPGGDGNQPQHF. Written as DNA, the CDR3 is TGTGCCAGCAGCCCGGGGGGGGATGGCAATCAGCCCCAGCATTTT.

This clonotype showed up just a few times. CDR3 nucleotides: TGCAGCGTTGAAGATCTTGTCAGGGGTACGGAGGGCTACACCTTC. This translates into CSVEDLVRGTEGYTF. The chain recombines TRBV29-1 with TRBJ1-2; possibly TRBD1 for D (6 bases). Germline-derived CDR1 and CDR2 are SQVTM and ANQGSEA. V lost 0 bases, J lost 8 bases, and 19 bases lay in between. There are 15 residues in the CDR3.

This clonotype has a handful of counts. CDR3 nucleotide sequence: TGTGCCAGCAGCTTGGGCCCTATACTAGCGGGGAGCTACGGGCAGTACTTC. Encoded protein: CASSLGPILAGSYGQYF. The genes are TRBV5-5 and TRBJ2-5; TRBD2 agrees at 10 bases. The germline CDR1 and CDR2 sequences are SGHKS and YYEKEE (reference sequence). Trimming took 0 bases from V and 11 from J; bases not matched to a gene: 16. This CDR3 spans 17 amino acids.

As for this clonotype: One junction end does not reproduce the germline sequence, and a read error may be involved. This chain connects TRBV20-1 to TRBJ1-2; 8 nucleotides align to TRBD1. The CDR3 sequence is 13 residues long. CDR1 and CDR2 (germline): DFQATT, SNEGSKA (reference sequence). CDR3 sequence reads: CSATDRANYGHTF. The CDR3 DNA follows: TGCAGTGCTACGGACAGGGCGAACTATGGCCACACCTTC.

The rearrangement joins TRBV20-1 to TRBJ2-1; D not certain. From germline, CDR1 is DFQATT and CDR2 SNEGSKA (reference sequence). CDR3 length: 14 residues. V lost 2 bases and J lost 6, with 14 bases in between. CDR3 sequence reads: CSARSSIRSNEQFF. CDR3 bases: TGCAGTGCTAGATCTAGTATTCGGTCCAATGAGCAGTTCTTC.

The chain uses TRBV6-1 and TRBJ1-2, with 7 bases aligning to TRBD1. Per the germline V gene, CDR1 is MNHNS and CDR2 is SASEGT. CDR3 size: 15 residues. Trimming cost V 1 base and J 2 bases; bases outside gene matches: 4. CDR3 sequence: CASSEGWGQNYGYTF. CDR3 nucleotide sequence: TGTGCCAGCAGTGAAGGGTGGGGACAGAACTATGGCTACACCTTC.